A single sample gave rise to the 15 T cell receptor beta chains below, sequenced in a study of cytomegalovirus exposure and HLA in healthy donors. PCR employed 60 Vbeta and 13 Jbeta primers. Method: immunoSEQ multiplex PCR; TCRdb's copy keeps in-frame clones and lacks some. The specimen's table records about 130,000 clones. Specimen: PBMCs. Receptor source: a woman aged 35 to 49 in good health and CMV-seronegative.

This chain links TRBV7-3 with TRBJ2-1; 14 nucleotides match TRBD2. Unmatched junction bases numbered 0, after V lost 8 bases and J lost 6 bases. CDR1 and CDR2 (germline): SGHTA, FQGTGA. The CDR3 has 13 residues. CDR3 region: CASGTSGGNEQFF. For the CDR3, the DNA is TGTGCCAGCGGGACTAGCGGGGGCAATGAGCAGTTCTTC.

This clone ranks as medium-sized (0.01 to 0.1%) in terms of frequency. The rearrangement uses TRBV6-1 and TRBJ1-1; D remains unclear. V shed 3 bases and J shed 1 base, with 9 bases lying between them. Germline-derived CDR1 and CDR2 are MNHNS and SASEGT. This CDR3 region has 14 residues. CDR3 loop: CASSESLPNTEAFF. The CDR3 coding sequence is TGTGCCAGCAGTGAGTCCCTCCCGAACACTGAAGCTTTCTTT.

The V call is TRBV27, the J call TRBJ1-1; TRBD1 matches 7 bases. CDR3 size: 14 residues. CDR1 MNHEY and CDR2 SMNVEV come from the germline V gene (reference sequence). The V segment lost 8 bases and the J segment 4 bases; nucleotides outside the gene matches: 10. The CDR3: CASGKTGTGTEAFF. For the CDR3, the DNA is TGTGCCAGCGGAAAGACAGGGACCGGCACTGAAGCTTTCTTT.

V gene TRBV7-2 combines with J gene TRBJ2-5; weak D call: TRBD2 (6 bases). The CDR3 has 13 residues. The V end lost 4 bases, the J end lost 2 bases, and 8 bases lay between the germline ends. Germline V gene lookup returns CDR1 SGHTA and CDR2 FQGNSA. The CDR3 here is CASSSGLQETQYF. CDR3 bases: TGTGCCAGCAGCTCGGGACTGCAAGAGACCCAGTACTTC.

The chain carries TRBV19 and TRBJ1-5; 9 bases are shared with TRBD1. After removal of 5 bases from V and 1 base from J, the junction contained 12 bases not matched to a gene. This CDR3 is built from 18 residues. Germline loops: CDR1 LNHDA, CDR2 SQIVND (reference sequence). CDR3 in DNA: TGTGCCAGTAGTTCGCTGCTCCGGGACAGGGTCAGCAATCAGCCCCAGCATTTT. It yields the protein CASSSLLRDRVSNQPQHF.

The rearrangement uses TRBV28 and TRBJ2-7; D gene unclear. CDR1 and CDR2 (germline): MDHEN, SYDVKM. The length of the CDR3 is 11 residues. The ends were cut back, 8 bases at V and 2 bases at J, with 7 bases in the middle. CDR3 sequence (DNA): TGTGCCAGCTCGGGTGCCTACGAGCAGTACTTC. It specifies CASSGAYEQYF.

The chain joins TRBV7-9 to TRBJ1-2, with D possibly matching TRBD1 (5 bases). Deletions cut 2 bases from V and 4 bases from J, with 11 bases between. Germline V gene sequence: CDR1 SEHNR, CDR2 FQNEAQ (reference sequence). This CDR3 has 14 residues. The CDR3 is CASSLITGRYGYTF. The CDR3 DNA sequence: TGTGCCAGCAGCTTAATAACAGGACGCTATGGCTACACCTTC.

In the case of this clone: Germline and junction disagree at one end, which may indicate a read error. The chain links TRBV7-9 to TRBJ2-7; 11 bases align to TRBD2. Germline V gives CDR1 SEHNR, CDR2 FQNEAQ (reference sequence). This CDR3 has 15 amino acids. CDR3 DNA sequence: TGTGCCAGCACCTTAATAGCTAGCGGGGGGCACGAGCAGTACTTC. This sequence encodes CASTLIASGGHEQYF.

The chain carries TRBV7-8 and TRBJ1-3; TRBD1 aligns across 9 bases. The germline gives CDR1 SGHVS, CDR2 FQNEAQ. CDR3 length equals 14 residues. Trimming removed 5 bases from V and 4 bases from J; junction bases left unmatched: 3. CDR3 DNA: TGTGCCAGCAGCCCCGGGACAGGGGGAAACACCATATATTTT. Protein product: CASSPGTGGNTIYF.

The chain joins TRBV7-2 to TRBJ2-3; the match to TRBD2 covers 7 bases. Germline CDR1 SGHTA, CDR2 FQGNSA. The CDR3 sequence is 15 residues long. The trim removed 3 bases at V and 0 bases at J, leaving 3 bases unmatched. This CDR3 reads CASSLGGISTDTQYF. For the CDR3, the DNA is TGTGCCAGCAGCTTGGGGGGGATTAGCACAGATACGCAGTATTTT.

The chain employs TRBV7-3 and TRBJ2-1, with D possibly matching TRBD2 (6 bases). The germline V gene has CDR1 SGHTA and CDR2 FQGTGA. Trimming pared 5 bases from V and 5 bases from J, leaving 13 bases between. This CDR3 is 14 amino acids long. CDR3 sequence: CASSPSGLNNEQFF. The CDR3 DNA is TGTGCCAGCAGCCCGAGCGGGTTGAACAATGAGCAGTTCTTC.

V and J are TRBV18 and TRBJ1-1; 9 bases are a match to TRBD1. The CDR3 contains 15 residues. CDR1 is KGHSH, CDR2 LQKENI, per germline. Trimming cost V 1 base and J 5 bases; bases outside gene matches: 5. The CDR3 here is CASSPQDRGTTEAFF. The CDR3 DNA follows: TGTGCCAGCTCACCACAGGACAGGGGAACGACTGAAGCTTTCTTT.

The V call is TRBV5-5, the J call TRBJ2-5; TRBD1 is a possible D gene (6 bases). In germline, CDR1 is SGHKS, CDR2 YYEKEE (reference sequence). This CDR3 is 17 amino acids long. V dropped 1 base and J dropped 0 bases, with 16 bases sitting between them. CDR3 in amino acids: CASSLSVAGEYQETQYF. The DNA for the CDR3 is TGTGCCAGCAGCTTGTCGGTTGCAGGGGAGTACCAAGAGACCCAGTACTTC. Filled out from reference TRBV5-5 and TRBJ2-5, the complete variable domain reads DAGVTQSPTHLIKTRGQQVTLRCSPISGHKSVSWYQQVLGQGPQFIFQYYEKEERGRGNFPDRFSARQFPNYSSELNVNALLLGDSALYLCASSLSVAGEYQETQYFGPGTRLLVL.

The gene calls are TRBV18 and TRBJ1-5, with TRBD1 as a possible D gene (6 bases). CDR1 is KGHSH, CDR2 LQKENI, per germline. With 3 bases removed from V and 5 bases from J, the gap between germline ends came to 11 bases. This CDR3 comprises 14 residues. CDR3 in DNA: TGTGCCAGCTCACCGGACAGAGCCTATCAGCCCCAGCATTTT. This encodes CASSPDRAYQPQHF.

CDR3 in amino acids: CASSGPLAGNTDTQYF. As DNA, the CDR3 is TGTGCCAGCAGCGGACCCCTAGCGGGCAACACAGATACGCAGTATTTT. J is TRBJ2-3 and V is TRBV2; 8 bases align to TRBD2. V lost 6 bases and J lost 2; bases outside the gene matches: 10. The CDR3 loop spans 16 amino acids. CDR1 and CDR2 from the germline V gene are SNHLY and FYNNEI. The variable domain in full, completed from reference TRBV2 and TRBJ2-3, reads EPEVTQTPSHQVTQMGQEVILRCVPISNHLYFYWYRQILGQKVEFLVSFYNNEISEKSEIFDDQFSVERPDGSNFTLKIRSTKLEDSAMYFCASSGPLAGNTDTQYFGPGTRLTVL.